What follows are 16 T cell receptor beta chains derived from one specimen sequenced in a study of T cell responses to AZD1222 COVID-19 vaccine. The method was immunoSEQ multiplex PCR; TCRdb's version includes in-frame clones alone and lacks a portion of them. The sample consists of about 110,000 clones, around 94% of them appearing once. Here the sequenced sample was peripheral blood, taken on day 0 of AZD1222 vaccination. The source of these receptors is an adult in good health.

The rearrangement joins TRBV5-6 to TRBJ1-2; TRBD1 agrees at 7 bases. Unmatched junction bases numbered 6, after V lost 4 bases and J lost 0 bases. Germline CDR1 and CDR2: SGHDT and YYEEEE. The CDR3 is 15 residues long. CDR3 region: CASSPGTVANYGYTF. DNA of the CDR3: TGTGCCAGCAGCCCCGGGACAGTCGCTAACTATGGCTACACCTTC.

This clone was picked up one time. The V call is TRBV7-3, the J call TRBJ2-1, with 15 bases fitting TRBD2. The V gene end was trimmed by 4 bases and the J gene end by 5 bases; junction bases not matched to a gene: 6. From germline, CDR1 is SGHTA and CDR2 FQGTGA. The CDR3 runs 17 residues. Here the CDR3 DNA reads TGTGCCAGCAGCTCACCGGGACTAGCGGGGGGCGACAATGAGCAGTTCTTC. It is translated as CASSSPGLAGGDNEQFF.

This rearrangement joins TRBV28 to TRBJ2-7; 8 positions match TRBD1. V was clipped by 6 bases and J by 2 bases; unmatched bases: 6. Germline V lookup: CDR1 MDHEN, CDR2 SYDVKM. This CDR3 comprises 14 residues. Here the CDR3 reads CASSLRGPTYEQYF. The CDR3 DNA follows: TGTGCCAGCAGCCTCAGGGGGCCTACCTACGAGCAGTACTTC.

The chain couples TRBV7-9 to TRBJ1-5; D uncertain. The CDR3 extends over 15 amino acids. The germline V gene has CDR1 SEHNR and CDR2 FQNEAQ (reference sequence). V lost 2 bases, J lost 5 bases, and 13 bases lay in between. The CDR3 loop reads CASSLSSGLHQPQHF. In DNA, the CDR3 is TGTGCCAGCAGCTTAAGTTCCGGACTCCATCAGCCCCAGCATTTT.

The V and J genes are TRBV28 and TRBJ1-2; 7 positions agree with TRBD1. From germline, CDR1 is MDHEN and CDR2 SYDVKM. J gave up 8 bases and V 5 bases, and 2 bases lay outside the gene matches. CDR3 size: 11 residues. The CDR3 sequence: CASSNRGGYTF. The CDR3 DNA reads TGTGCCAGCAGTAACAGGGGCGGCTACACCTTC.

This chain joins TRBV6-2 or TRBV6-3 and TRBJ2-4, with 10 bases matching TRBD2. The J segment lost 1 base and the V segment lost 5 bases, leaving 5 bases of the junction unmatched. Germline values: CDR1 MNHEY, CDR2 SVGEGT. This CDR3 region has 16 residues. CDR3 protein: CASSPGTSAAKNIQYF. The CDR3 coding sequence is TGTGCCAGCAGTCCCGGGACTAGCGCTGCCAAAAACATTCAGTACTTC.

This chain links TRBV27 with TRBJ2-2; 10 nucleotides align to TRBD2. V shed 6 bases, J shed 6 bases, and the junction held 7 bases outside the gene matches. Germline V gene lookup returns CDR1 MNHEY and CDR2 SMNVEV (reference sequence). The length of the CDR3 is 15 residues. In DNA form, the CDR3 reads TGTGCCAGCAGCGCCCGGACTAGCGGCGCCGGGGAGCTGTTTTTT. Its protein is CASSARTSGAGELFF.

This chain joins TRBV28 and TRBJ1-4; D is unresolved. Germline V gene sequence: CDR1 MDHEN, CDR2 SYDVKM. Trimming removed 2 bases at V and 4 bases at J, with 8 bases between. This CDR3 is 14 amino acids long. The CDR3, as DNA: TGTGCCAGCAGTTTAGTAGGGTATAATGAAAAACTGTTTTTT. It is translated as CASSLVGYNEKLFF.

The chain is built from TRBV29-1 and TRBJ2-7; tentatively, D is TRBD1 (6 bases). The CDR3 covers 12 residues. V lost 6 bases to trimming and J lost 3 bases, with 12 bases between them. Per germline, CDR1 SQVTM and CDR2 ANQGSEA. CDR3 sequence reads: CSVVGTNYEQYF. Written as DNA, the CDR3 is TGCAGCGTAGTAGGGACAAACTACGAGCAGTACTTC.

The V call is TRBV7-9, the J call TRBJ1-3; the D gene is possibly TRBD1 (6 bases). V was pared by 5 bases and J by 4 bases, with 15 bases between. The CDR3 length is 15 residues. Per the germline V gene, CDR1 is SEHNR and CDR2 is FQNEAQ (reference sequence). The CDR3 is CASSTRFGQGNTIYF. CDR3 nucleotide sequence: TGTGCCAGCAGCACCCGTTTCGGACAGGGAAACACCATATATTTT.

This chain joins TRBV28 and TRBJ1-1; a weak D match, TRBD1 (5 bases). Germline V CDR1 and CDR2: MDHEN, SYDVKM. This CDR3 is 15 amino acids long. V lost 6 bases and J lost 0, with 14 bases in between. The CDR3 bases are TGTGCCAGCAGCCCTATCGACAGACTGAACACTGAAGCTTTCTTT. It translates to CASSPIDRLNTEAFF.

This sequence joins TRBV18 and TRBJ1-2, with 7 bases identical to TRBD1. CDR3 length: 13 residues. Per germline, CDR1 KGHSH and CDR2 LQKENI. Trimming cost V 2 bases and J 7 bases; bases outside gene matches: 4. The CDR3 DNA reads as TGTGCCAGCTCACCAACAGGGGAACTTGGCTACACCTTC. It specifies CASSPTGELGYTF.

The gene calls are TRBV2 and TRBJ1-4; 7 bases agree with TRBD1. Trimming removed 6 bases from V and 4 bases from J; junction bases left unmatched: 5. This CDR3 has 14 amino acids. Looked up from germline, CDR1 is SNHLY and CDR2 is FYNNEI. CDR3 in amino acids: CASRNPGGNEKLFF. The CDR3, as DNA: TGTGCCAGCAGAAATCCAGGGGGTAATGAAAAACTGTTTTTT.

This clone was seen only once. This chain links TRBV6-2 or TRBV6-3 with TRBJ2-1; 7 bases map to TRBD1. V trimming: 0 bases; J trimming: 6 bases; junction bases outside the gene matches: 8. Germline lookup yields CDR1 MNHEY and CDR2 SVGEGT. This CDR3 is built from 16 residues. CDR3 coding DNA: TGTGCCAGCAGTTACTCGAAGGCAGGGGGTCGCAATGAGCAGTTCTTC. It specifies CASSYSKAGGRNEQFF.

The genes are TRBV5-1 and TRBJ1-2; D gene unclear. The CDR3 extends over 15 amino acids. Trimming stripped 0 bases from V and 0 bases from J, with 9 bases between. Per germline, CDR1 SGHRS and CDR2 YFSETQ. CDR3 protein: CASSLGYRANYGYTF. Written as DNA, the CDR3 is TGCGCCAGCAGCTTGGGTTATCGAGCTAACTATGGCTACACCTTC.

CDR3 in amino acids: CASSSDRDGGPLRKQYF. The CDR3 DNA is TGTGCCAGCAGTTCCGACAGGGATGGGGGACCACTACGAAAGCAGTACTTC. The chain joins TRBV28 to TRBJ2-7, with 7 bases aligning to TRBD1. The germline CDR1 and CDR2 sequences are MDHEN and SYDVKM. The V segment lost 4 bases and the J segment 8 bases; nucleotides outside the gene matches: 20. The CDR3 contains 17 residues.